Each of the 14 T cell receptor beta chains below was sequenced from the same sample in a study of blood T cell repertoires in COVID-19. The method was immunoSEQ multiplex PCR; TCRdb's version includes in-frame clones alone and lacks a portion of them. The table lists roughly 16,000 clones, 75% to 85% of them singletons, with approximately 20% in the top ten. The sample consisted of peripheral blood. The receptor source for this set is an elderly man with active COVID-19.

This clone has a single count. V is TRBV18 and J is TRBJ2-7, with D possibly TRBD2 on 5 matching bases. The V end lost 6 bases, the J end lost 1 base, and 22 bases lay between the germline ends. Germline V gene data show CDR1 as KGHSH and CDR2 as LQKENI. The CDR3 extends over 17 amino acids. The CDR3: CASSRPVLGDQSYEQYF. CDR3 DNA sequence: TGTGCCAGCTCTAGACCAGTTTTGGGAGACCAATCCTACGAGCAGTACTTC. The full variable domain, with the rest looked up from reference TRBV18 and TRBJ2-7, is NAGVMQNPRHLVRRRGQEARLRCSPMKGHSHVYWYRQLPEEGLKFMVYLQKENIIDESGMPKERFSAEFPKEGPSILRIQQVVRGDSAAYFCASSRPVLGDQSYEQYFGPGTRLTVT.

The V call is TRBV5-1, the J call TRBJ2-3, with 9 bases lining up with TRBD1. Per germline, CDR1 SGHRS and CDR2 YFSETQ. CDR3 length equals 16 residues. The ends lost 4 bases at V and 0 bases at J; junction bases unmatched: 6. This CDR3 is CASSAADRGSTDTQYF. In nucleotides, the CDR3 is TGCGCCAGCAGCGCTGCGGACAGGGGAAGCACAGATACGCAGTATTTT. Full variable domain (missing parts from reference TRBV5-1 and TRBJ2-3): KAGVTQTPRYLIKTRGQQVTLSCSPISGHRSVSWYQQTPGQGLQFLFEYFSETQRNKGNFPGRFSGRQFSNSRSEMNVSTLELGDSALYLCASSAADRGSTDTQYFGPGTRLTVL.

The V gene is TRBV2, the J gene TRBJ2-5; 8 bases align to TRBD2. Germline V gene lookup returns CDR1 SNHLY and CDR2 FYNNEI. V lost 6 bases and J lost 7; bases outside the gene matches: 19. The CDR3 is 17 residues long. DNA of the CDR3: TGTGCCAGCAGGCCCCTTACTAGCGGAGCCGCCCAATGGACCCAGTACTTC. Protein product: CASRPLTSGAAQWTQYF. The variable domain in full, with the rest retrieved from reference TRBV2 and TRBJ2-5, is EPEVTQTPSHQVTQMGQEVILRCVPISNHLYFYWYRQILGQKVEFLVSFYNNEISEKSEIFDDQFSVERPDGSNFTLKIRSTKLEDSAMYFCASRPLTSGAAQWTQYFGPGTRLLVL.

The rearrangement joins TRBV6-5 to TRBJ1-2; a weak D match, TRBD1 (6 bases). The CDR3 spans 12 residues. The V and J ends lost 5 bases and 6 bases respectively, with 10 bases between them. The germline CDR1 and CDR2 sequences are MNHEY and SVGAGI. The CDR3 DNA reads TGTGCCAGCAGTACTCGGACAGATGGCTACACCTTC. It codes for CASSTRTDGYTF.

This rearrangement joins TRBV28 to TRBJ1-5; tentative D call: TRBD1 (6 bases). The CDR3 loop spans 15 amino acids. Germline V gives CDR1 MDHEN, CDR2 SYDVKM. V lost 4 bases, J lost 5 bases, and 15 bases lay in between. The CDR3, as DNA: TGTGCCAGCAGTTCCGCTGAGCCAGGGGATCAGCCCCAGCATTTT. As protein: CASSSAEPGDQPQHF.

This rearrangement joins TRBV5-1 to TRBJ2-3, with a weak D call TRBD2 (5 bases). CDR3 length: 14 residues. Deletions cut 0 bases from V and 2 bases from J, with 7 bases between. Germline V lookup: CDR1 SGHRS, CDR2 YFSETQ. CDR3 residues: CASSLEDSTDTQYF. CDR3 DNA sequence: TGCGCCAGCAGCTTGGAGGACTCCACAGATACGCAGTATTTT.

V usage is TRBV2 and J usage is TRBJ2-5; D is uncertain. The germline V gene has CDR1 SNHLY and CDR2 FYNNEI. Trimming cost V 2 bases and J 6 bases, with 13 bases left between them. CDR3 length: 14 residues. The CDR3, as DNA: TGTGCCAGCAGTGAATTTCTGGGCCCCCAGACCCAGTACTTC. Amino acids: CASSEFLGPQTQYF.

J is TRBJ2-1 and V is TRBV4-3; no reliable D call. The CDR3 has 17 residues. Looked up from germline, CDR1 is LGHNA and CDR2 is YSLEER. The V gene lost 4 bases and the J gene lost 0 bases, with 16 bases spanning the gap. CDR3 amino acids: CASSRFTSESSYNEQFF. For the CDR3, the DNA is TGCGCCAGCAGCCGCTTCACGAGCGAGAGCTCCTACAATGAGCAGTTCTTC.

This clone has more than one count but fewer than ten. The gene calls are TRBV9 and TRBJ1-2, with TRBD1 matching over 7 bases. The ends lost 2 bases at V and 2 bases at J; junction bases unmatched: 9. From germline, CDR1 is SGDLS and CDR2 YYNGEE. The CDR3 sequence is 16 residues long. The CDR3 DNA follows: TGTGCCAGCAGCGTTTCGGGACAGCCTAACAACTATGGCTACACCTTC. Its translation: CASSVSGQPNNYGYTF.

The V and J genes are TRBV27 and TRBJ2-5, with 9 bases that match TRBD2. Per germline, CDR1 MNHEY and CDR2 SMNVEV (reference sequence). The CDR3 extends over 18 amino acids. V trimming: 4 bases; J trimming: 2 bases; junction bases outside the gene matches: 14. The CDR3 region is CASSSLAGWVGAQETQYF. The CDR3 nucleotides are TGTGCCAGCAGTTCGCTAGCGGGGTGGGTCGGGGCTCAAGAGACCCAGTACTTC.

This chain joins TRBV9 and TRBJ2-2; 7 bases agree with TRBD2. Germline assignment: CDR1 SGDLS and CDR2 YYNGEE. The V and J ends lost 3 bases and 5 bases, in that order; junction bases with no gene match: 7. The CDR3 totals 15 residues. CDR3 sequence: CASSARRELTGELFF. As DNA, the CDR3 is TGTGCCAGCAGCGCTAGGCGGGAGTTGACCGGGGAGCTGTTTTTT.

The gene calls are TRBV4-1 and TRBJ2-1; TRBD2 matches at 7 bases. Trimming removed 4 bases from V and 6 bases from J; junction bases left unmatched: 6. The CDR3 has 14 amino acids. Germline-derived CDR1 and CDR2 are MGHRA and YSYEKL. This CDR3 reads CASSPGLGPNEQFF. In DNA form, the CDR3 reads TGCGCCAGCAGCCCCGGACTAGGTCCCAATGAGCAGTTCTTC.

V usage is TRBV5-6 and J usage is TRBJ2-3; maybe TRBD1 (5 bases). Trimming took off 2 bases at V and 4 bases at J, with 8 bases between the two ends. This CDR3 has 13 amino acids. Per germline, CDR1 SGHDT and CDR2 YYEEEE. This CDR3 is CASSFKGADTQYF. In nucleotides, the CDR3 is TGTGCCAGCAGCTTTAAAGGGGCAGATACGCAGTATTTT.

In DNA form, the CDR3 reads TGTGCCAGTAGTATAGATTGGTCGGGACTAGCAAGTGAGCAGTTCTTC. This codes for CASSIDWSGLASEQFF. The chain uses TRBV19 and TRBJ2-1; TRBD2 aligns across 9 bases. Germline CDR1 reads LNHDA; CDR2 reads SQIVND (reference sequence). CDR3 size: 16 residues. Trimming cost V 0 bases and J 9 bases; bases outside gene matches: 9. Full variable domain (rest looked up from reference TRBV19 and TRBJ2-1): DGGITQSPKYLFRKEGQNVTLSCEQNLNHDAMYWYRQDPGQGLRLIYYSQIVNDFQKGDIAEGYSVSREKKESFPLTVTSAQKNPTAFYLCASSIDWSGLASEQFFGPGTRLTVL.